This T cell receptor beta chain was recorded in a study of cytomegalovirus exposure and HLA in healthy donors. Study-wide background: HLA-typed donors contributed around 85 million unique TCRs, which were held in an early data release.

Turning to this clone: Antigen specificity is unknown.

This CDR3 is built from 14 residues. CDR1 and CDR2 from the germline V gene are SGHVS and FNYEAQ. The ends were cut back, 0 bases at V and 5 bases at J, with 10 bases in the middle. Nominally healthy donors were sampled, though unrecorded immune exposures were likely. General study results and limits: The CMV antigen specificity of a few CMV-associated chains was confirmed through in vitro analysis. A link between a missense DCLRE1C variant and TCR beta V- and J-gene trimming emerged from a later analysis.

The PCR employed 60 Vbeta primers together with 13 Jbeta primers. Method: immunoSEQ multiplex PCR; TCRdb's copy keeps in-frame clones and lacks some. The data contain under 110,000 clones, roughly four fifths of them seen just once; the ten biggest clones take up under 4%. This chain uses TRBV7-6 with TRBJ1-1, with a weak D call TRBD1 (6 bases). The sample taken for sequencing was PBMCs. This TCR was recovered from a man between 60 and 75 years old in good health and CMV-seronegative. The CDR3: CASSLAKTGTEAFF. In nucleotides, the CDR3 is TGTGCCAGCAGCTTAGCGAAGACAGGTACTGAAGCTTTCTTT.